These T cell receptor beta chains were read from a single sample in a study of post-analysis software for immune sequencing data. TCRdb redid the calling of the PCR reads with MiXCR, one entry per CDR3 protein. The repertoire holds hundreds of thousands of distinct CDR3 sequences, with 44% as singletons. What was sequenced was blood. The receptors come from a girl aged 10 to 17 with multiple sclerosis. The CDR3 runs from the conserved cysteine through the conserved F or W. A D gene is named only where the DNA matches it firmly. Rows may omit the clone size; those that give it use once, few, many or a size class.

>TRBV12-3/TRBV12-4|TRBJ2-5|NA|few
CASSLTREKQYF
TGTGCCAGCAGCCTTACCCGGGAGAAGCAGTACTTC
>TRBV20-1|TRBJ2-3|TRBD2|NA
CSARPLAGAHSDTQYF
TGTAGTGCTAGACCACTAGCGGGAGCCCACTCAGATACGCAGTATTTT
>TRBV7-9|TRBJ1-1|NA|NA
CASSGGWRPNTEAFF
TGTGCCAGCAGCGGCGGGTGGAGGCCGAACACTGAAGCTTTCTTT
>TRBV10-3|TRBJ2-1|TRBD2|once
CAIRVAGSSYNERFF
TGTGCCATCAGGGTAGCGGGGAGCTCCTACAATGAGCGGTTCTTC
>TRBV12-3/TRBV12-4|TRBJ2-1|NA|few
CASSLGTPHSFYNEQFF
TGTGCCAGCAGTTTAGGTACTCCACACAGCTTCTACAATGAGCAGTTCTTC
>TRBV9|TRBJ2-5|TRBD2|NA
CASSVRPGTSGSNGETQYF
TGTGCCAGCAGCGTCCGTCCCGGGACTAGCGGCTCGAATGGAGAGACCCAGTACTTC
>TRBV4-1|TRBJ2-1|TRBD2|NA
CASSQGPGRKAHEQFF
TGCGCCAGCAGCCAAGGCCCCGGGAGGAAGGCCCATGAGCAGTTCTTC
>TRBV7-8|TRBJ2-3|NA|NA
CASSLSPRGADTQYF
TGTGCCAGCAGCTTATCTCCCCGGGGAGCAGATACGCAGTATTTT
>TRBV29-1|TRBJ1-1|NA|NA
CSVRPEAFF
TGCAGCGTTCGACCTGAAGCTTTCTTT
>TRBV20-1|TRBJ2-1|TRBD1|few
CSAPSGTGRNEQFF
TGCAGTGCCCCCTCCGGGACAGGGCGGAATGAGCAGTTCTTC
>TRBV9|TRBJ2-5|TRBD1|NA
CASNGQGTRETQYF
TGTGCCAGCAACGGACAGGGTACCAGGGAGACCCAGTACTTC
>TRBV5-1|TRBJ2-1|TRBD2|few
CASSLEGLAGPLGSYNEQFF
TGCGCCAGCAGCTTGGAGGGACTAGCGGGACCATTAGGCTCCTACAATGAGCAGTTCTTC
>TRBV6-6|TRBJ2-5|TRBD1|NA
CASRTDRLGETQYF
TGTGCCAGCAGAACGGACAGGCTCGGGGAGACCCAGTACTTC
>TRBV20-1|TRBJ2-5|TRBD2|few
CSATGLAGVQETQYF
TGCAGTGCTACTGGACTAGCGGGAGTACAAGAGACCCAGTACTTC
>TRBV12-3/TRBV12-4|TRBJ2-7|TRBD2|NA
CASSTHGGAQYF
TGTGCCAGCAGCACGCACGGGGGGGCCCAGTACTTC
>TRBV2|TRBJ2-1|NA|NA
CAVRDASSYNEQFF
TGTGCCGTACGGGACGCCAGCTCCTACAATGAGCAGTTCTTC
>TRBV29-1|TRBJ2-3|TRBD2|NA
CSVGLAGTTDTQYF
TGCAGCGTTGGACTAGCGGGGACCACAGATACGCAGTATTTT
>TRBV7-2|TRBJ2-3|NA|few
CASNLFGNTQYF
TGTGCCAGCAATCTTTTTGGGAATACGCAGTATTTT
>TRBV5-5|TRBJ2-3|TRBD1|few
CASSPRTGGADTQYF
TGTGCCAGCAGCCCGCGGACAGGGGGAGCAGATACGCAGTATTTT
>TRBV11-2|TRBJ2-3|TRBD1|NA
CASSASRGFSGTQYF
TGTGCCAGCAGCGCGAGCAGGGGGTTTAGTGGTACGCAGTATTTT
>TRBV5-1|TRBJ2-2|TRBD1|few
CASCRGDRDTGELFF
TGCGCCAGCTGCCGGGGGGACAGGGACACCGGGGAGCTGTTTTTT
>TRBV3-1|TRBJ2-1|TRBD2|NA
CASSQDRLAGVDEQFF
TGTGCCAGCAGCCAAGATAGACTAGCGGGAGTTGATGAGCAGTTCTTC
>TRBV4-1|TRBJ2-3|NA|few
CASSHTGMAGAFTDTQYF
TGCGCCAGCAGCCATACTGGGATGGCAGGGGCCTTCACAGATACGCAGTATTTT
>TRBV3-1|TRBJ2-7|TRBD2|NA
CASSHLAGGLNEQYF
TGTGCCAGCAGCCATCTAGCGGGGGGATTAAATGAGCAGTACTTC
>TRBV6-5|TRBJ1-2|TRBD1|once
CASSFQGDGGGYTF
TGTGCCAGCAGTTTCCAGGGGGATGGGGGTGGCTACACCTTC
>TRBV29-1|TRBJ2-2|NA|few
CSVRPGVDTGELFF
TGCAGCGTTCGTCCAGGGGTGGACACCGGGGAGCTGTTTTTT
>TRBV25-1|TRBJ1-5|NA|NA
CASRFRGNNQPQHF
TGTGCCAGCAGGTTCCGGGGAAACAATCAGCCCCAGCATTTT
>TRBV20-1|TRBJ2-7|TRBD1|NA
CSARGTGFSYEQYF
TGCAGTGCTAGAGGGACAGGCTTTTCCTACGAGCAGTACTTC
>TRBV20-1|TRBJ1-2|NA|NA
CSARAVNYGYTF
TGCAGTGCTAGAGCGGTTAACTATGGCTACACCTTC
>TRBV4-1|TRBJ2-5|TRBD1|few
CASSPPGQGGETQYF
TGCGCCAGCAGCCCTCCGGGACAGGGAGGAGAGACCCAGTACTTC
>TRBV27|TRBJ2-6|NA|NA
CASSLWQGSGANVLTF
TGTGCCAGCAGTTTATGGCAGGGCTCTGGGGCCAACGTCCTGACTTTC
>TRBV2|TRBJ2-7|NA|NA
CASTLTWSEQYF
TGTGCCAGCACCTTGACTTGGTCGGAGCAGTACTTC